This T cell receptor beta chain was obtained from a study of cytomegalovirus exposure and HLA in healthy donors. The V end was cut by 3 bases, the J end by 1 base, with 7 bases between. CDR1 and CDR2 from the germline V gene are SGHRS and YFSETQ. The CDR3 is 14 residues long. Primers for the PCR totalled 60 Vbeta and 13 Jbeta. Only in-frame clones appear in the TCRdb table, and some are missing; sequencing was by immunoSEQ multiplex PCR. The data contain around 130,000 clones, 79% of them seen just once; the ten biggest clones take up 1.5% to 2%. For this clone: Its antigen is currently unknown.

General study findings and limits: In an earlier analysis, most TCR beta V segments were productive about 87% or about 30% of the time. The study put about 180 TCR beta chains on its list as cytomegalovirus-associated.

This clonotype was obtained from a man younger than 35 in good health and CMV-seronegative. Sequenced material: PBMCs. The chain uses TRBV5-1 and TRBJ2-2; D possibly corresponds to TRBD1 (5 bases). Written as DNA, the CDR3 is TGCGCCAGCAGCTCCGACAGGAACACCGGGGAGCTGTTTTTT. It codes for CASSSDRNTGELFF.